This TCR beta chain is from a study of glioma-infiltrating T cells. Notes on the study in general: Tissue-blood divergence was below expectation in non-neoplastic patients, above in gliomas. CDR3 overlap between tissue and blood was very small.

Ten or more counts support this clonotype. The target antigen is unknown. Amplification of TCR alpha and beta CDR3 regions from RNA used iRepertoire nested multiplex PCR. For one-step reverse transcription and amplification, roughly 85-450 ng of tissue mRNA or PBMC total RNA was used. TCRdb analysed the multiplex PCR reads with MiXCR anew, one entry per CDR3 protein. The data hold about 200,000 distinct CDR3 sequences, with around 30% observed a single time. Germline V gene data show CDR1 as SGHNT and CDR2 as YYREEE (reference sequence). V was pared by 1 base and J by 0 bases, with 7 bases between. This CDR3 is 14 amino acids long.

This clonotype was obtained from a human donor with low-grade glioma or glioblastoma, undergoing nonglioma brain surgery, or in good health (not recorded which). The rearrangement links TRBV5-4 to TRBJ1-1, with D hard to call. The sample consisted of glioma tissue, nonneoplastic brain tissue, or PBMCs (not recorded which). The CDR3 DNA reads as TGTGCCAGCAGCTTGAACAGACTGAACACTGAAGCTTTCTTT. It yields the protein CASSLNRLNTEAFF.